The clone carrying this T cell receptor beta chain was detected only once. No antigen is known for it. These data come from a study of Ad26.COV2.S vaccination and SARS-CoV-2 variants. Overall study: Of the COV1001 trial arms, the Ad26.COV2.S arm included the donor.

Generated by immunoSEQ multiplex PCR, the TCRdb table keeps only in-frame clones and is missing some. The table lists some 320,000 clones, more than 70% of them singletons. V lost 3 bases and J lost 5, with 12 bases in between. Germline V gene data show CDR1 as MGHDK and CDR2 as SYGVNS. The length of the CDR3 is 14 residues. Treatment reported: around 19 received Ad26.COV2.S at low or high dose, single or two shots; about 5 received placebo; per-sample allocation not given. Specimen acquisition occurred on day 63 following the initial vaccine or placebo injection. Ad26.COV2.S expressed prefusion-stabilized spike from the original Wuhan strain. General study results and limits: People who got the vaccine or the placebo had similar non-spike TCR breadth.

The sequences come from peripheral blood, collected in a trial of Ad26.COV2.S vaccine versus placebo. The gene calls are TRBV25-1 and TRBJ2-3; TRBD2 might be the D (5 bases). This clonotype originated in a person aged 18-60 years who received the Ad26.COV2.S COVID-19 vaccine or a placebo. Here the CDR3 DNA reads TGTGCCAGCAGTGAGTTTCTGAGGGTAGATACGCAGTATTTT. This encodes CASSEFLRVDTQYF.